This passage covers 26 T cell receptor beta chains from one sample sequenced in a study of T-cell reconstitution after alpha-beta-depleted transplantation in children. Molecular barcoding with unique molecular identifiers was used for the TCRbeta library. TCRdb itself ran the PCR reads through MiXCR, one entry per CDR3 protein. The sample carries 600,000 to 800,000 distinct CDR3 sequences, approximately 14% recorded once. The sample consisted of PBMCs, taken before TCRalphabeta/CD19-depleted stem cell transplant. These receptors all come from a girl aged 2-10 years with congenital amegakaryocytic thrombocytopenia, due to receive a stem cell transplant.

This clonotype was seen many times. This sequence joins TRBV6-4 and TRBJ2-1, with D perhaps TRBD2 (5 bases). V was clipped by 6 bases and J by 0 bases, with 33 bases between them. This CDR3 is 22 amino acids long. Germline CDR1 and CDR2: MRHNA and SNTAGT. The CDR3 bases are TGTGCCAGCAGACAGCGTTATGGCGGAGGCCTACTACGGTTAAGCTCCTACAATGAGCAGTTCTTC. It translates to CASRQRYGGGLLRLSSYNEQFF.

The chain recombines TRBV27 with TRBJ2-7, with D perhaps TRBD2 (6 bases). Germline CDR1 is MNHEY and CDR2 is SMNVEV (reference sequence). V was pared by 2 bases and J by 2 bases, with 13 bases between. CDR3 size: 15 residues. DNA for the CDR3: TGTGCCAGCAGTTTAAAGCCGCGGGGAACCTACGAGCAGTACTTC. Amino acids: CASSLKPRGTYEQYF.

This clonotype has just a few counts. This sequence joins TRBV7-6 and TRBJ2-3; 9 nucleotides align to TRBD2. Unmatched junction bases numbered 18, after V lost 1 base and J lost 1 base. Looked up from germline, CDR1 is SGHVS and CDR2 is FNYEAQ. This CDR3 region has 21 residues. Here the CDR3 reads CASSLGFPPSGELFGTDTQYF. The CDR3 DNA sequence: TGTGCCAGCAGCTTAGGTTTCCCCCCTAGCGGGGAGTTGTTTGGCACAGATACGCAGTATTTT.

CDR3 sequence (DNA): TGCAGTGCAAGCCGCGCCGCCAATGAGCAGTTCTTC. It translates to CSASRAANEQFF. V is TRBV20-1 and J is TRBJ2-1; D gene unclear. CDR3 length equals 12 residues. The V gene lost 6 bases and the J gene lost 6 bases, with 12 bases spanning the gap. From germline, CDR1 is DFQATT and CDR2 SNEGSKA (reference sequence).

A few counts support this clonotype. This CDR3 is CASSSDRGRSYNEQFF. The CDR3 region has the DNA TGCGCCAGCAGCTCAGACAGGGGCCGCTCCTACAATGAGCAGTTCTTC. The chain couples TRBV5-1 to TRBJ2-1; 8 nucleotides agree with TRBD1. The CDR3 spans 16 residues. Germline values: CDR1 SGHRS, CDR2 YFSETQ. After removal of 3 bases from V and 0 bases from J, the junction contained 5 bases not matched to a gene.

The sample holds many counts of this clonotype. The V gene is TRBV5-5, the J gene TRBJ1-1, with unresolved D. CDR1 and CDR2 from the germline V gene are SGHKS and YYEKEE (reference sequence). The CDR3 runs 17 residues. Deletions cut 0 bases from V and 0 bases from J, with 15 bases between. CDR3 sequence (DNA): TGTGCCAGCAGCTTGGCTGGCAGCAAGTACATGAACACTGAAGCTTTCTTT. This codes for CASSLAGSKYMNTEAFF. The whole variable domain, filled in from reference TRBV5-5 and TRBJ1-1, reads DAGVTQSPTHLIKTRGQQVTLRCSPISGHKSVSWYQQVLGQGPQFIFQYYEKEERGRGNFPDRFSARQFPNYSSELNVNALLLGDSALYLCASSLAGSKYMNTEAFFGQGTRLTVV.

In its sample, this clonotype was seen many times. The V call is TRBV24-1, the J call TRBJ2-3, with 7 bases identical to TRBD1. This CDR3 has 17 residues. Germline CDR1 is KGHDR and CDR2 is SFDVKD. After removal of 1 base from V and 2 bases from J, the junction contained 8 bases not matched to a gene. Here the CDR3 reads CATSDFPGDSYTDTQYF. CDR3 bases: TGTGCCACCAGTGATTTCCCTGGGGACAGTTACACAGATACGCAGTATTTT.

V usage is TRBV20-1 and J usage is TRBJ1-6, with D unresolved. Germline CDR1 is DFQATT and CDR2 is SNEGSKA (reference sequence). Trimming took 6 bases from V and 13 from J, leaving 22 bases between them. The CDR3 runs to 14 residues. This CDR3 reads CSALPATARSPLHF. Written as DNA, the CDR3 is TGCAGTGCGCTCCCAGCAACAGCCCGATCTCCCCTCCACTTT.

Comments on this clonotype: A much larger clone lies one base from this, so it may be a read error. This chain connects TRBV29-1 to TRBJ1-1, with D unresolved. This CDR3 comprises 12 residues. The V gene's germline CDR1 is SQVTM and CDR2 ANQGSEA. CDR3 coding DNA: TGCAGCGTTGATAAGATGAACACTGAAGCTTCCTTT. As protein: CSVDKMNTEASF.

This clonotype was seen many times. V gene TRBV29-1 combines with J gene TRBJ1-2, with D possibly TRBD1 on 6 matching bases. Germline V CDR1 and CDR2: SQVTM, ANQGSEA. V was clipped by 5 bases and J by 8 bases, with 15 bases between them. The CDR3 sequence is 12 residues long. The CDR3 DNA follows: TGCAGCGTTTCGGACAGATCGACCGGCTACACCTTC. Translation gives CSVSDRSTGYTF.

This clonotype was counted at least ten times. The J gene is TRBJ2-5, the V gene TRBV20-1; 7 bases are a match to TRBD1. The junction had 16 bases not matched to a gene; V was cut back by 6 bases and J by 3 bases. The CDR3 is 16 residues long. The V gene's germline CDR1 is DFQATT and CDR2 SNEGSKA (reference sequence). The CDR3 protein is CSAEKPSDRAKETQYF. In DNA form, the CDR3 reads TGCAGTGCAGAGAAACCTTCAGACAGGGCAAAAGAGACCCAGTACTTC.

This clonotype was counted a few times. The CDR3 sequence: CASSIQTGVADTQYF. In DNA, the CDR3 is TGTGCCAGTAGTATCCAGACAGGGGTGGCAGATACGCAGTATTTT. The chain uses TRBV19 and TRBJ2-3; 8 bases are shared with TRBD1. V gave up 3 bases and J gave up 4 bases; unmatched junction bases: 6. Germline CDR1 reads LNHDA; CDR2 reads SQIVND (reference sequence). The CDR3 is made up of 15 amino acids.

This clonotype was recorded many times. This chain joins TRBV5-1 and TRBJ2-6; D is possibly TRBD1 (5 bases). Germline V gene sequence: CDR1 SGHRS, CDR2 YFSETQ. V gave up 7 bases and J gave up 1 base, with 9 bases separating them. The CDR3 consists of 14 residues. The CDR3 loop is CASSRASGANVLTF. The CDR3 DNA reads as TGCGCCAGCTCCAGGGCTTCTGGGGCCAACGTCCTGACTTTC.

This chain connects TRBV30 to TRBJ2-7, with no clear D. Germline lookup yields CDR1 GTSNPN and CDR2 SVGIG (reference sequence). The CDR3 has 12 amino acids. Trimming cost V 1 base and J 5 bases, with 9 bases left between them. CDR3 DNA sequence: TGTGCCTGGAGTGCCCATAGAAACGAGCAGTACTTC. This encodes CAWSAHRNEQYF.

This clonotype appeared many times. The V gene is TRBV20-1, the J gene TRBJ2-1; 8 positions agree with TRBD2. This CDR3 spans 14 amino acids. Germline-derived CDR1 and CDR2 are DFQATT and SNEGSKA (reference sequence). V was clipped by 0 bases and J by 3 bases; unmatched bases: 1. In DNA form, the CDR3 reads TGCAGTGCTAGAGAACTAGCGGTCTACAATGAGCAGTTCTTC. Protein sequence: CSARELAVYNEQFF.

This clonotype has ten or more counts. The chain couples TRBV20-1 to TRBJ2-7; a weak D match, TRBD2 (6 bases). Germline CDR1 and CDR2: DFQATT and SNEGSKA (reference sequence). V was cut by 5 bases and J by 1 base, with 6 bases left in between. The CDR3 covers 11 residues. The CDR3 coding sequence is TGCAGTGCTCTAGCGTCCTACGAGCAGTACTTC. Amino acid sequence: CSALASYEQYF.

The CDR3 bases are TGTGCCAGCAGCTTAGCGGTCGGAGCCACTGAAGCTTTCTTT. Protein product: CASSLAVGATEAFF. The chain joins TRBV11-2 to TRBJ1-1; D remains unclear. Trimming pared 1 base from V and 4 bases from J, leaving 10 bases between. Germline V gene lookup returns CDR1 SGHAT and CDR2 FQNNGV. This CDR3 spans 14 amino acids.

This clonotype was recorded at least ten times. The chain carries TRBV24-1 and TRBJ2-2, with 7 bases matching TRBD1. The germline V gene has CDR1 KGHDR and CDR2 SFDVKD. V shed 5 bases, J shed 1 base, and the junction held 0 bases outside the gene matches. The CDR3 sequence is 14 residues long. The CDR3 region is CATSGTGNTGELFF. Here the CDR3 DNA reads TGTGCCACCAGTGGGACAGGGAACACCGGGGAGCTGTTTTTT.

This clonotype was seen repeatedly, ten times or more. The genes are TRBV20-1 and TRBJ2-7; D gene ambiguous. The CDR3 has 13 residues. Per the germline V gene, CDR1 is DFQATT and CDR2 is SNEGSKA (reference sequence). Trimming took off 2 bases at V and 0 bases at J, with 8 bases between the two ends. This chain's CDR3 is CSARTASSYEQYF. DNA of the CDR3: TGCAGTGCTAGAACCGCGAGCTCCTACGAGCAGTACTTC.

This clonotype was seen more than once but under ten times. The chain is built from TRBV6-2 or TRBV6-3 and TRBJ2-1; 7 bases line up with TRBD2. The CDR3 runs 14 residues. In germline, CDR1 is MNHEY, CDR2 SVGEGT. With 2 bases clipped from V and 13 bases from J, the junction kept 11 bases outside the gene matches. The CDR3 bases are TGTGCCAGCAGTTACAATTTGGCGGGAGACGTTCAGTTCTTC. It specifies CASSYNLAGDVQFF.

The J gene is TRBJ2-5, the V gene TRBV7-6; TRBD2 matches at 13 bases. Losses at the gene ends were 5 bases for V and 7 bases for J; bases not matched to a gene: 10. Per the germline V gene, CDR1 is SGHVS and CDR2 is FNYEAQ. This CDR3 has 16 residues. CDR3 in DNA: TGTGCCAGCAGCGCCCTTGGGACTAGCGGGGAAGGGACCCAGTACTTC. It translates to CASSALGTSGEGTQYF.

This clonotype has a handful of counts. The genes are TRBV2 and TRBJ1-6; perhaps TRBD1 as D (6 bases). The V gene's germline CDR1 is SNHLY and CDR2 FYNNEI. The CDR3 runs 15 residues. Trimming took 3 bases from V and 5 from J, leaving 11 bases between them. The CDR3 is CASSERGVDNSPLHF. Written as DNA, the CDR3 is TGTGCCAGCAGTGAGAGGGGGGTGGATAATTCACCCCTCCACTTT.

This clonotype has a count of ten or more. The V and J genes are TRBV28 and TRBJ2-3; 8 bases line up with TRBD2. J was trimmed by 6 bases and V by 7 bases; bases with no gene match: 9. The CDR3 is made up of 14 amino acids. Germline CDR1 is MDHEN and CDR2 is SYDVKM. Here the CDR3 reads CASKPSGYHDTQYF. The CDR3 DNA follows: TGTGCCAGCAAACCTAGCGGGTATCATGATACGCAGTATTTT.

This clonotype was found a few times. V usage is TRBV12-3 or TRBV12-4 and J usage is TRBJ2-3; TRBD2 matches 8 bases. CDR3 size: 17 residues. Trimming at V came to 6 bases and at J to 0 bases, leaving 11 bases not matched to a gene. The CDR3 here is CASSPTRGVLSTDTQYF. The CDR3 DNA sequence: TGTGCCAGCAGCCCTACGCGGGGGGTATTAAGCACAGATACGCAGTATTTT.

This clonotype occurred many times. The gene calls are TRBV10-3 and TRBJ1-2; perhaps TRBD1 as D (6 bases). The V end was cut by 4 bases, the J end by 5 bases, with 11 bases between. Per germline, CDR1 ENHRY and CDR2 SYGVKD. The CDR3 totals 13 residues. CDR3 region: CAISGPTGYGYTF. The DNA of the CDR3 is TGTGCCATCAGTGGCCCCACAGGGTATGGCTACACCTTC.

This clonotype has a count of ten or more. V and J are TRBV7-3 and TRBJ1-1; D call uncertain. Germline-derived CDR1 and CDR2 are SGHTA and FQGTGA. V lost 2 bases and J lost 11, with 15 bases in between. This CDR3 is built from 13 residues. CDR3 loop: CASSLASASRAFF. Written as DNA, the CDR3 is TGTGCCAGCAGCTTAGCGTCCGCCTCGCGCGCTTTCTTT.